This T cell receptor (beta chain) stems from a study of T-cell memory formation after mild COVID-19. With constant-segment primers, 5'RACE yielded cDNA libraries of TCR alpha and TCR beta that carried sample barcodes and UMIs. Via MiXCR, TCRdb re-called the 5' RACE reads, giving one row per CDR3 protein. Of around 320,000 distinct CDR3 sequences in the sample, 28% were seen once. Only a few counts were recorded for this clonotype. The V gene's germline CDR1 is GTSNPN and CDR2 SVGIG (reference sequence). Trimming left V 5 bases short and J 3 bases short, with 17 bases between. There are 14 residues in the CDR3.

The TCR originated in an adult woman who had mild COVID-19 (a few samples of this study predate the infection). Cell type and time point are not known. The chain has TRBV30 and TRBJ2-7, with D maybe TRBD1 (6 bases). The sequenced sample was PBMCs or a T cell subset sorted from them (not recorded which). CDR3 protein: CAWQPGRQDYEQYF. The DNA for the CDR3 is TGTGCCTGGCAACCTGGGAGACAGGACTACGAGCAGTACTTC.